These 6 T cell receptor beta chains came from one sample sequenced in a study of T cells in Graves' hyperthyroidism and ophthalmopathy. Amplification of TCR beta CDR3 regions used RNA as the template. When the TCR CDR3 underwent first-round RT-PCR, the HTBI primer set was used. Using its own MiXCR run on the multiplex PCR reads, TCRdb lists one record per CDR3 protein. Of 50,000 to 60,000 distinct CDR3 sequences in the sample, around 50% are singletons; the top ten hold 9.5% to 15%. Source material: blood. The origin of the receptors is a woman in her twenties or thirties with Graves' ophthalmopathy.

The gene calls are TRBV7-7 and TRBJ2-2, with 7 bases fitting TRBD1. The CDR3 consists of 17 residues. From germline, CDR1 is SSHAT and CDR2 FNYEAQ (reference sequence). The V gene end was trimmed by 5 bases and the J gene end by 0 bases; junction bases not matched to a gene: 9. The CDR3 region is CASSADGDRANTGELFF. The CDR3 region has the DNA TGTGCCAGCAGCGCGGACGGCGACAGGGCGAACACCGGGGAGCTGTTTTTT.

The chain has TRBV2 and TRBJ2-3; D is undetermined. CDR1 SNHLY and CDR2 FYNNEI come from the germline V gene. CDR3 length: 14 amino acids. V shed 8 bases and J shed 3 bases, with 15 bases lying between them. CDR3 sequence: CASPDGVSTDTQYF. The CDR3 nucleotides read TGTGCCAGCCCAGACGGAGTTTCTACAGATACGCAGTATTTT. Using reference TRBV2 and TRBJ2-3 for the parts outside the CDR3, the full variable domain is EPEVTQTPSHQVTQMGQEVILRCVPISNHLYFYWYRQILGQKVEFLVSFYNNEISEKSEIFDDQFSVERPDGSNFTLKIRSTKLEDSAMYFCASPDGVSTDTQYFGPGTRLTVL.

The J gene is TRBJ2-5, the V gene TRBV2; D not resolved. The CDR3 has 13 amino acids. In germline, CDR1 is SNHLY, CDR2 FYNNEI. With 3 bases removed from V and 0 bases from J, the gap between germline ends came to 5 bases. The CDR3 DNA reads TGTGCCAGCAGTGATCCCTACCAAGAGACCCAGTACTTC. Amino acid sequence: CASSDPYQETQYF. Filled out from reference TRBV2 and TRBJ2-5, the complete variable domain reads EPEVTQTPSHQVTQMGQEVILRCVPISNHLYFYWYRQILGQKVEFLVSFYNNEISEKSEIFDDQFSVERPDGSNFTLKIRSTKLEDSAMYFCASSDPYQETQYFGPGTRLLVL.

V usage is TRBV7-2 and J usage is TRBJ1-2; D is ambiguous. This CDR3 comprises 14 residues. V was shortened by 2 bases and J by 12 bases, with 19 bases between the two germline ends. Germline values: CDR1 SGHTA, CDR2 FQGNSA. The CDR3 DNA is TGTGCCAGCAGCTTAAACCAACCTGGCTCTGGAAACACCTTC. Encoded protein: CASSLNQPGSGNTF.

This clonotype was counted between two and nine times. The chain employs TRBV4-1 and TRBJ1-4, with TRBD1 matching over 8 bases. The CDR3 contains 15 residues. The J segment lost 10 bases and the V segment lost 1 base, leaving 8 bases of the junction unmatched. Looked up from germline, CDR1 is MGHRA and CDR2 is YSYEKL. The CDR3 DNA sequence: TGCGCCAGCAGCCAAGTCCCGGACAGGGCGGTAAAACTGTTTTTT. Protein: CASSQVPDRAVKLFF.

This clonotype has just a few counts. The rearrangement joins TRBV10-2 to TRBJ2-3; the match to TRBD2 covers 9 bases. Germline CDR1 reads WSHSY; CDR2 reads SAAADI. This CDR3 comprises 16 residues. The junction had 7 bases not matched to a gene; V was cut back by 3 bases and J by 3 bases. CDR3: CASSDWTSVGTDTQYF. Here the CDR3 DNA reads TGCGCCAGCAGTGATTGGACTAGCGTGGGAACAGATACGCAGTATTTT.